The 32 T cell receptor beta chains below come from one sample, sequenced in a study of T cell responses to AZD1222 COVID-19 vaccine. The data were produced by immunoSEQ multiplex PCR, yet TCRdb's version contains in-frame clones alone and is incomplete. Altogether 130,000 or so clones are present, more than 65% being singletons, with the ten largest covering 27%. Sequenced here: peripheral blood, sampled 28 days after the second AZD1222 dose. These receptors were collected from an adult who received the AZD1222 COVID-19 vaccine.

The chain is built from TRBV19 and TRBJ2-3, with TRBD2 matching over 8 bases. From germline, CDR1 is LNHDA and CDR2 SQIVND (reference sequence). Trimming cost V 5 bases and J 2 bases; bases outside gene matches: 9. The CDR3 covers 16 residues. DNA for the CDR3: TGTGCCAGTAGTGGGCAGCGGGGGACCTCCACAGATACGCAGTATTTT. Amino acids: CASSGQRGTSTDTQYF.

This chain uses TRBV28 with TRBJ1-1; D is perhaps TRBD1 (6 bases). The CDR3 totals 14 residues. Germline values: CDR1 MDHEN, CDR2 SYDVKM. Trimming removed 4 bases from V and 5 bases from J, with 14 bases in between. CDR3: CASSSTGLLTEAFF. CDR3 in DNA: TGTGCCAGCAGTTCAACAGGGCTTTTAACTGAAGCTTTCTTT.

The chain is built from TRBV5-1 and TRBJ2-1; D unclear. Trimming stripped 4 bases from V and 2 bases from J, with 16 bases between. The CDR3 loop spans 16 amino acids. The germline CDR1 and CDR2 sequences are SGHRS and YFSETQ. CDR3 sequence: CASSLSRRVPYNEQFF. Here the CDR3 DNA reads TGCGCCAGCAGCCTGTCTCGAAGGGTCCCCTACAATGAGCAGTTCTTC.

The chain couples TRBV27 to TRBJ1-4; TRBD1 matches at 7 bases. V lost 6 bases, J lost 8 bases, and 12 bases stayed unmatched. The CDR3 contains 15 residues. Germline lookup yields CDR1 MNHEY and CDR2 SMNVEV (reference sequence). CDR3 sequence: CASSLQGGVWEKLFF. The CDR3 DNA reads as TGTGCCAGCAGCCTTCAGGGGGGTGTCTGGGAAAAACTGTTTTTT.

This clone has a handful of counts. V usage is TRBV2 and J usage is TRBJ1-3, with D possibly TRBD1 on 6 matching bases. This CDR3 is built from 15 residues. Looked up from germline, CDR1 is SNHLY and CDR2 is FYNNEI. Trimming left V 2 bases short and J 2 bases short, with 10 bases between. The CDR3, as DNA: TGTGCCAGCAGTGAAAATAGGGGGGCTGGAAACACCATATATTTT. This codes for CASSENRGAGNTIYF. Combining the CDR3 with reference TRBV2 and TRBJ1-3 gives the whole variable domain EPEVTQTPSHQVTQMGQEVILRCVPISNHLYFYWYRQILGQKVEFLVSFYNNEISEKSEIFDDQFSVERPDGSNFTLKIRSTKLEDSAMYFCASSENRGAGNTIYFGEGSWLTVV.

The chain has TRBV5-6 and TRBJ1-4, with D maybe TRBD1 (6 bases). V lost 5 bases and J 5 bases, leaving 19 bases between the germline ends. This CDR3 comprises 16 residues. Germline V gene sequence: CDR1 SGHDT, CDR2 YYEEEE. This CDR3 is CASSPDPGQVNEKLFF. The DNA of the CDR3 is TGTGCCAGCAGTCCTGATCCGGGACAAGTAAATGAAAAACTGTTTTTT.

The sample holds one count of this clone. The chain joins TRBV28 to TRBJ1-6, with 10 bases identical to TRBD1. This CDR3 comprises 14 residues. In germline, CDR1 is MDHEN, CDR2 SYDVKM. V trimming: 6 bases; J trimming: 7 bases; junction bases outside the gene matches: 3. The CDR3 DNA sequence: TGTGCCAGCAGGACAGGGGGCGGAAATTCACCCCTCCACTTT. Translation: CASRTGGGNSPLHF.

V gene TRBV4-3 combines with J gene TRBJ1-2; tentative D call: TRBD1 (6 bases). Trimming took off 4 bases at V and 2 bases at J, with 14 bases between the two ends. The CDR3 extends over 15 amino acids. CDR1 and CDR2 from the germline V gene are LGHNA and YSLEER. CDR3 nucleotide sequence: TGCGCCAGCAGCCCCGGGGTAAGGGGGAACTATGGCTACACCTTC. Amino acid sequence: CASSPGVRGNYGYTF.

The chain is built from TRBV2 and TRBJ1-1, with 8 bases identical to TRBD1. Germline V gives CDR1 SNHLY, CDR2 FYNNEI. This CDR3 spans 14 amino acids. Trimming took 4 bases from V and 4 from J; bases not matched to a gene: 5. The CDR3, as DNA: TGTGCCAGCAGTGCTGGCAGGGGGCCCACTGAAGCTTTCTTT. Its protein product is CASSAGRGPTEAFF.

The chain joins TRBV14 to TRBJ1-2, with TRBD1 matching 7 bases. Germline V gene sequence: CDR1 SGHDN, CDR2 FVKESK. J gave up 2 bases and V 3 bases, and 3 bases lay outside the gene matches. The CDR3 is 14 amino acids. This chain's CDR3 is CASSQGQLNYGYTF. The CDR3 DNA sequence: TGTGCCAGCAGCCAGGGACAGCTAAACTATGGCTACACCTTC.

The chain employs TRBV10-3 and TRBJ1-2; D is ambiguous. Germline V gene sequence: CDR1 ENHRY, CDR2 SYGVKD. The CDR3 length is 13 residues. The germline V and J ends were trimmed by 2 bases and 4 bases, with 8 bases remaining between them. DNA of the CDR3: TGTGCCATCAGTGAGCGCGGCTCCTATGGCTACACCTTC. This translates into CAISERGSYGYTF.

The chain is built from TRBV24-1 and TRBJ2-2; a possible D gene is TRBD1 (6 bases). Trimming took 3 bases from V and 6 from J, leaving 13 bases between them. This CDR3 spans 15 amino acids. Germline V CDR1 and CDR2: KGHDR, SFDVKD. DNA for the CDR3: TGTGCCACCAGTGATCCAGGCAGGGGATCCGGGGAGCTGTTTTTT. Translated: CATSDPGRGSGELFF.

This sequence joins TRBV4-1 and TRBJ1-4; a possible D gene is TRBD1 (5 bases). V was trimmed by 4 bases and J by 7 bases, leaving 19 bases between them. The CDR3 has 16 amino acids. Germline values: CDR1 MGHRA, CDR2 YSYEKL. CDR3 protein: CASSPDTSEGIEKLFF. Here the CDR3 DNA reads TGCGCCAGCAGCCCGGACACCTCCGAAGGAATTGAAAAACTGTTTTTT.

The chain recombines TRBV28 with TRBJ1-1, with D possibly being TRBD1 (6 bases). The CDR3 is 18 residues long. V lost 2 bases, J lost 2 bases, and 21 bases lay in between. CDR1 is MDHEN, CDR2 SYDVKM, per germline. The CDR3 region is CASSLGVRGTISNTEAFF. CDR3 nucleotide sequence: TGTGCCAGCAGTTTAGGGGTGAGGGGGACCATCAGTAACACTGAAGCTTTCTTT.

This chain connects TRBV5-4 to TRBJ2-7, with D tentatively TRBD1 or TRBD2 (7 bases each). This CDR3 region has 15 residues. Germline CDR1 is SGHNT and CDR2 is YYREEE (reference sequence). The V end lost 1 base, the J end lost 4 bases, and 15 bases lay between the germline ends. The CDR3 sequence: CASSLRGQGGYEQYF. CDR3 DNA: TGTGCCAGCAGCTTGCGAGGGCAGGGGGGGTACGAGCAGTACTTC.

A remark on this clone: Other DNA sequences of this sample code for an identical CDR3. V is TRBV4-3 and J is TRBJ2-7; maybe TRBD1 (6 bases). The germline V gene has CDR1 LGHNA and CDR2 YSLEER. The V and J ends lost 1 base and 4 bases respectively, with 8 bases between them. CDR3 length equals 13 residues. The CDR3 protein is CASSQVGGYEQYF. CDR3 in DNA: TGCGCCAGCAGCCAAGTAGGGGGTTACGAGCAGTACTTC.

The CDR3 DNA reads as TGTGCCAGCAGCCAAGAATTGACAGGGTGTTTCTTT. This sequence encodes CASSQELTGCFF. The V and J genes are TRBV3-1 (or the pseudogene TRBV3-2) and TRBJ1-1; TRBD1 aligns across 7 bases. The CDR3 has 12 residues. The J segment lost 13 bases and the V segment lost 0 bases, leaving 5 bases of the junction unmatched. In germline, CDR1 is LGHDT, CDR2 YNNKEL (reference sequence).

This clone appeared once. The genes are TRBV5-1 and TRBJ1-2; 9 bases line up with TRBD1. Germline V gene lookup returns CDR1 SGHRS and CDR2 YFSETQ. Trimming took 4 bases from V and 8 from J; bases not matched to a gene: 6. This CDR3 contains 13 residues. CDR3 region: CASSGGTGNGYTF. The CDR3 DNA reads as TGCGCCAGCAGCGGGGGGACAGGGAACGGCTACACCTTC.

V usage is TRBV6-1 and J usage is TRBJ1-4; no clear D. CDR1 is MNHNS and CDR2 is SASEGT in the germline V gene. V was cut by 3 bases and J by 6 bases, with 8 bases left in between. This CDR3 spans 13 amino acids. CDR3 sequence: CASSDQPYEKLFF. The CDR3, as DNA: TGTGCCAGCAGTGACCAACCCTATGAAAAACTGTTTTTT.

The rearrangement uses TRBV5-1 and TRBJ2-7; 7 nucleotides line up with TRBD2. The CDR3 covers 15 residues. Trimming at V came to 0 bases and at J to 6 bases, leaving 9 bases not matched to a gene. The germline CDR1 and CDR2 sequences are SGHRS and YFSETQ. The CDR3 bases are TGCGCCAGCAGCTTGGAGAGGGGAGGGGAGGGCGAGCAGTACTTC. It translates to CASSLERGGEGEQYF.

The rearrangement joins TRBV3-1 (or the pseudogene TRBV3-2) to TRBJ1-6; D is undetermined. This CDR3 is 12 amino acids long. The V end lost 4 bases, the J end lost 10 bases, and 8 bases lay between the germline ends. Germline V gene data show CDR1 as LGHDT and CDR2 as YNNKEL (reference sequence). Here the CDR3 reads CASSLRGSPLHF. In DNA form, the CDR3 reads TGTGCCAGCAGCCTTCGCGGATCACCCCTCCACTTT.

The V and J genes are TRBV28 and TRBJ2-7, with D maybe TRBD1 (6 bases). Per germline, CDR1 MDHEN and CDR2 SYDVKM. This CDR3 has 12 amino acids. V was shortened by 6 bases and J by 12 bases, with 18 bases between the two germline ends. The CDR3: CASSQSRKGGYF. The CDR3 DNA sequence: TGTGCCAGCAGCCAATCGAGGAAAGGGGGGTACTTC.

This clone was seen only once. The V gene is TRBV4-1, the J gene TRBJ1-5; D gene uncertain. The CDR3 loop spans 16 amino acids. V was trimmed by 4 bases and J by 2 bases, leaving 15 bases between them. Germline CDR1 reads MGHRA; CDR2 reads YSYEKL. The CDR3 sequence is CASSPLSNQGNQPQHF. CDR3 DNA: TGCGCCAGCAGCCCACTAAGTAATCAGGGCAATCAGCCCCAGCATTTT.

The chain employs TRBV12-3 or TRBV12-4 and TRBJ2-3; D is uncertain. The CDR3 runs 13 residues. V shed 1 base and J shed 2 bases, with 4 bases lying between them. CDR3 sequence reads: CASSLGLTDTQYF. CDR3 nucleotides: TGTGCCAGCAGTTTAGGGCTCACAGATACGCAGTATTTT.

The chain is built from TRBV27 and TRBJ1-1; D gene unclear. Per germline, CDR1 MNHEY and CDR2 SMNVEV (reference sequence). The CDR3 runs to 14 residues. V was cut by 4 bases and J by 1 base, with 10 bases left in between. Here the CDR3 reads CASSSPVRNTEAFF. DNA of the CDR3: TGTGCCAGCAGTTCCCCGGTACGGAACACTGAAGCTTTCTTT.

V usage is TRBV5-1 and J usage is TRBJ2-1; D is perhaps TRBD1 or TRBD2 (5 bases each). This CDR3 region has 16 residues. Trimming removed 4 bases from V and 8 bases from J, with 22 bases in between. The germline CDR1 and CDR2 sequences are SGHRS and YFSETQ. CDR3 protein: CASSPPLLGAQDEQFF. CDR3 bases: TGCGCCAGCAGCCCCCCCCTACTAGGGGCACAGGATGAGCAGTTCTTC. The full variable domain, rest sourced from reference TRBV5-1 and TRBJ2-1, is KAGVTQTPRYLIKTRGQQVTLSCSPISGHRSVSWYQQTPGQGLQFLFEYFSETQRNKGNFPGRFSGRQFSNSRSEMNVSTLELGDSALYLCASSPPLLGAQDEQFFGPGTRLTVL.

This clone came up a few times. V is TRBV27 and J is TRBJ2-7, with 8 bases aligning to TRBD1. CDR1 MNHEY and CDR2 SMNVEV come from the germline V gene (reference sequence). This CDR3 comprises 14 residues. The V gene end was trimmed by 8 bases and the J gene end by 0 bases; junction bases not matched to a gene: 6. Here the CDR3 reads CASQTTGGSYEQYF. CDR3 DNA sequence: TGTGCCAGCCAAACCACAGGGGGCTCCTACGAGCAGTACTTC.

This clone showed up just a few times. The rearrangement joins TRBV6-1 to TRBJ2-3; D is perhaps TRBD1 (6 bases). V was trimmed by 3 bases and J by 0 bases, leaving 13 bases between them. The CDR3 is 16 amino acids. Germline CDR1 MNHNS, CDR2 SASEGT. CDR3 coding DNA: TGTGCCAGCAGTGAGCAGGGGCTAGCTAGCACAGATACGCAGTATTTT. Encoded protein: CASSEQGLASTDTQYF.

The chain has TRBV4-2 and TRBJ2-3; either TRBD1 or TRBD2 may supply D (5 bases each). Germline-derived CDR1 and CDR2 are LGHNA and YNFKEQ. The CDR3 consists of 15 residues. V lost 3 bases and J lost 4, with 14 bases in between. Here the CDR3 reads CASSQGPRGADTQYF. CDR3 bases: TGTGCCAGCAGCCAGGGACCCCGAGGCGCAGATACGCAGTATTTT.

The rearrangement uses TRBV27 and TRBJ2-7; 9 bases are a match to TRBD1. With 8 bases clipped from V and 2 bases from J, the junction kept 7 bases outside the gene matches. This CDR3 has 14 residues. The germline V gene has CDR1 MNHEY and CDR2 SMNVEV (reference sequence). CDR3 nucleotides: TGTGCCAGCGGGGGACAGGGTGGGACCTACGAGCAGTACTTC. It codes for CASGGQGGTYEQYF.

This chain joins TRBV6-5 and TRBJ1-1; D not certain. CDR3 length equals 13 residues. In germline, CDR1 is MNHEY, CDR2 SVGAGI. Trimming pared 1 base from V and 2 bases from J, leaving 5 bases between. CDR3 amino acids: CASSYYSNTEAFF. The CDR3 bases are TGTGCCAGCAGTTACTACAGTAACACTGAAGCTTTCTTT.

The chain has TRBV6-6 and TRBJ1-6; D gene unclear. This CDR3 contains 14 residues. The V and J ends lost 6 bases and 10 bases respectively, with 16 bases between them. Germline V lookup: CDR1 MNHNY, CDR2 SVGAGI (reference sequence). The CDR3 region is CASSRPSRNSPLHF. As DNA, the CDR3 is TGTGCCAGCAGCCGACCCTCACGGAACTCACCCCTCCACTTT.